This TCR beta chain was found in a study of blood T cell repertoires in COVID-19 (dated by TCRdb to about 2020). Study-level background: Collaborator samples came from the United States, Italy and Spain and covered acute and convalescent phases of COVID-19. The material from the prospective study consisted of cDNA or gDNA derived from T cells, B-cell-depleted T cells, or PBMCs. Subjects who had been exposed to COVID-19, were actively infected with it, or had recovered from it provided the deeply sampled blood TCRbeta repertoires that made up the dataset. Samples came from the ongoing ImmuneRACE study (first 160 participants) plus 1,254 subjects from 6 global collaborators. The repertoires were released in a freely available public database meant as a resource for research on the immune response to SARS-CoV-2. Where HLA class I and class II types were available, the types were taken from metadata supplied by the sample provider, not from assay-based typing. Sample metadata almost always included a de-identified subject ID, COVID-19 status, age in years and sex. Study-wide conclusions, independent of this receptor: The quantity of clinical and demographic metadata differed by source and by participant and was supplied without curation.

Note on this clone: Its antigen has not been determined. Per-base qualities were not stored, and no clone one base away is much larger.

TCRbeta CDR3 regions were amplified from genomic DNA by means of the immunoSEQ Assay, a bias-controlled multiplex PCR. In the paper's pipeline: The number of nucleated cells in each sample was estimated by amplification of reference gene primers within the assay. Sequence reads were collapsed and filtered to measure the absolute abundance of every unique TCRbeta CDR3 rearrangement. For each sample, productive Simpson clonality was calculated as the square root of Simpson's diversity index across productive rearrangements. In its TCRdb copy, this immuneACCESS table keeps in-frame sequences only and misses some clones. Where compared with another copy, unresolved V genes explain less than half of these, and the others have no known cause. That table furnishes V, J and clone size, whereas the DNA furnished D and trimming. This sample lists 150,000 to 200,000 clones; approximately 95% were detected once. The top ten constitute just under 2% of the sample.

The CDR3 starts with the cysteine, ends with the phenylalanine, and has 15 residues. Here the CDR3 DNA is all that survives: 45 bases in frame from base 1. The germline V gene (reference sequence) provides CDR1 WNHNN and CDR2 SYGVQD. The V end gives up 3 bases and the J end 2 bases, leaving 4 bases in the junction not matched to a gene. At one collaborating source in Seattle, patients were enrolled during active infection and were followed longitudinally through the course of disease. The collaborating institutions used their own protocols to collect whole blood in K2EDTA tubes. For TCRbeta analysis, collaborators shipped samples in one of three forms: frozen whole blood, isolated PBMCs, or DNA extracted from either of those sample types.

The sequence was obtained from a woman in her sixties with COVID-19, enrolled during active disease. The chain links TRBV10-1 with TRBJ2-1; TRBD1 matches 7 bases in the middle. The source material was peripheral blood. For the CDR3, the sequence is CASSEQGRTYNEQFF. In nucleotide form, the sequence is TGCGCCAGCAGTGAACAGGGGCGGACCTACAATGAGCAGTTCTTC.